The 26 T cell receptor beta chains reported below all come from one sample, sequenced in a study of cytomegalovirus exposure and HLA in healthy donors. TCRdb's copy holds only in-frame clones and misses some; the assay was immunoSEQ multiplex PCR. The sample contains around 150,000 clones, roughly 90% of which appear only once. Sequenced: PBMCs. The receptors were sampled from a man aged 18 to 30 in good health and CMV-seropositive.

This clone was detected once. The chain uses TRBV4-1 and TRBJ2-1, with a weak D call TRBD1 (7 bases). Trimming stripped 0 bases from V and 1 base from J, with 13 bases between. The CDR3 sequence is 17 residues long. The germline V gene encodes CDR1 MGHRA and CDR2 YSYEKL. The CDR3 loop reads CASSQDPTGRSYNEQFF. In DNA form, the CDR3 reads TGCGCCAGCAGCCAAGACCCGACAGGGAGGTCCTACAATGAGCAGTTCTTC.

This clone showed up just a few times. The chain recombines TRBV28 with TRBJ2-6, with TRBD1 matching 8 bases. With 9 bases clipped from V and 4 bases from J, the junction kept 20 bases outside the gene matches. This CDR3 region has 19 residues. CDR1 MDHEN and CDR2 SYDVKM come from the germline V gene. CDR3: CASLSPPGTGYLGANVLTF. CDR3 DNA: TGTGCCAGTCTATCCCCCCCCGGGACAGGTTATTTGGGGGCCAACGTCCTGACTTTC.

V usage is TRBV11-1 and J usage is TRBJ1-2, with TRBD1 matching over 8 bases. Germline V gives CDR1 SGHAT, CDR2 FQDESV (reference sequence). This CDR3 has 13 residues. J gave up 7 bases and V 5 bases, and 6 bases lay outside the gene matches. This CDR3 is CASSPDRDGGYTF. CDR3 coding DNA: TGTGCCAGCAGCCCGGACAGGGATGGTGGCTACACCTTC.

The CDR3 DNA is TGTGCCAGCAGTGGGCGCAGCGGGCGGTCCCAAGAGACCCAGTACTTC. It encodes CASSGRSGRSQETQYF. This rearrangement joins TRBV25-1 to TRBJ2-5; D possibly corresponds to TRBD2 (6 bases). From germline, CDR1 is MGHDK and CDR2 SYGVNS. V was clipped by 4 bases and J by 1 base, with 16 bases between them. The CDR3 length is 16 residues.

The rearrangement joins TRBV6-1 to TRBJ2-7; 10 bases fit TRBD2. The CDR3 runs to 14 residues. The J segment lost 0 bases and the V segment lost 7 bases, leaving 3 bases of the junction unmatched. Germline-derived CDR1 and CDR2 are MNHNS and SASEGT. The CDR3 here is CASTIAGGSYEQYF. The CDR3 DNA sequence: TGTGCCAGCACTATAGCGGGGGGCTCCTACGAGCAGTACTTC.

The CDR3 bases are TGTGCCAGCAGTTATAAGACAGGCCTCCCCCAAGAGACCCAGTACTTC. Amino acid sequence: CASSYKTGLPQETQYF. V and J are TRBV7-9 and TRBJ2-5, with D perhaps matching TRBD1 (6 bases). Trimming left V 6 bases short and J 1 base short, with 18 bases between. Germline loops: CDR1 SEHNR, CDR2 FQNEAQ (reference sequence). The CDR3 runs to 16 residues.

The rearrangement joins TRBV28 to TRBJ1-2, with 10 nucleotides matching TRBD1. The length of the CDR3 is 15 residues. Germline trimming cut 5 bases from V and 5 bases from J; bases unmatched to any gene: 8. CDR1 and CDR2 (germline): MDHEN, SYDVKM. Written as DNA, the CDR3 is TGTGCCAGCAGTGCTCGACAGGGGGCGTATTATGGCTACACCTTC. Its translation is CASSARQGAYYGYTF.

CDR3 DNA: TGTGCCAGCAGCTTGTTTCGCTGGACAGAGAACACTGAAGCTTTCTTT. It yields the protein CASSLFRWTENTEAFF. This sequence joins TRBV5-4 and TRBJ1-1; TRBD1 is a possible D gene (6 bases). In germline, CDR1 is SGHNT, CDR2 YYREEE (reference sequence). The CDR3 consists of 16 residues. With 1 base removed from V and 1 base from J, the gap between germline ends came to 14 bases.

The V call is TRBV4-1, the J call TRBJ2-1, with a tentative D call TRBD1 (5 bases). Trimming stripped 3 bases from V and 10 bases from J, with 22 bases between. The CDR3 totals 16 residues. Per the germline V gene, CDR1 is MGHRA and CDR2 is YSYEKL. In DNA form, the CDR3 reads TGCGCCAGCAGCCAGGGCTCTCTTGGGGCCCCCTACGAGCAGTTCTTC. Translated, it gives CASSQGSLGAPYEQFF.

The gene calls are TRBV13 and TRBJ1-1; no clear D gene. Per the germline V gene, CDR1 is PRHDT and CDR2 is FYEKMQ (reference sequence). The CDR3 is 13 amino acids. V gave up 6 bases and J gave up 4 bases, with 12 bases separating them. CDR3 region: CASSPEEGTEAFF. Here the CDR3 DNA reads TGTGCCAGCAGTCCTGAGGAGGGCACTGAAGCTTTCTTT.

The chain carries TRBV21-1 and TRBJ1-2; the table names TRBD1, a call not compared with the DNA. TRBV21-1 constitutes a pseudogene. The CDR3 has 16 amino acids. The CDR3 DNA is TGTGCCAGCAGCAAGGGGATAGACAGAAAGACCTATGGCTACACCTTC. This encodes CASSKGIDRKTYGYTF.

The chain combines TRBV12-5 with TRBJ2-1, with 12 positions matching TRBD2. Per the germline V gene, CDR1 is LGHNT and CDR2 is FRNRAP. V shed 6 bases and J 8 bases; nucleotides not matched to a gene: 11. This CDR3 spans 16 amino acids. The CDR3 nucleotides read TGTGCTAGTGGCTCCCCCCTAGCGGGAGGGATGGATGAGCAGTTCTTC. Encoded protein: CASGSPLAGGMDEQFF.

V usage is TRBV7-9 and J usage is TRBJ1-2, with D possibly TRBD1 on 5 matching bases. The length of the CDR3 is 17 residues. CDR1 and CDR2 (germline): SEHNR, FQNEAQ (reference sequence). The V end was cut by 1 base, the J end by 4 bases, with 19 bases between. The CDR3 DNA reads as TGTGCCAGCAGCTTAGAGGTTTCCGGGACTTTCGGCTATGGCTACACCTTC. It specifies CASSLEVSGTFGYGYTF.

The chain's CDR3 is CASKTSGRGNEQFF. The CDR3 DNA follows: TGTGCCAGCAAGACTAGCGGGAGAGGGAATGAGCAGTTCTTC. This chain connects TRBV6-5 to TRBJ2-1; 12 bases align to TRBD2. The trim removed 7 bases at V and 7 bases at J, leaving 5 bases unmatched. This CDR3 has 14 residues. CDR1 MNHEY and CDR2 SVGAGI come from the germline V gene.

This chain links TRBV27 with TRBJ2-3, with TRBD2 matching 13 bases. After removal of 6 bases from V and 4 bases from J, the junction contained 7 bases not matched to a gene. This CDR3 has 16 residues. CDR1 is MNHEY and CDR2 is SMNVEV in the germline V gene (reference sequence). The CDR3 nucleotides read TGTGCCAGCAGCACGACTAGCGGGAGGATGGCAGATACGCAGTATTTT. This translates into CASSTTSGRMADTQYF.

The chain links TRBV5-1 to TRBJ1-2, with 11 bases fitting TRBD1. V gave up 2 bases and J gave up 5 bases; unmatched junction bases: 11. This CDR3 is 17 amino acids long. Germline CDR1 and CDR2: SGHRS and YFSETQ. CDR3 region: CASSFIPRDRGGYGYTF. The CDR3, as DNA: TGCGCCAGCAGCTTCATCCCCCGGGACAGGGGGGGTTATGGCTACACCTTC. Full variable domain (rest looked up from reference TRBV5-1 and TRBJ1-2): KAGVTQTPRYLIKTRGQQVTLSCSPISGHRSVSWYQQTPGQGLQFLFEYFSETQRNKGNFPGRFSGRQFSNSRSEMNVSTLELGDSALYLCASSFIPRDRGGYGYTFGSGTRLTVV.

This clone was counted only a few times. The chain links TRBV12-5 to TRBJ2-7; TRBD2 agrees at 7 bases. The CDR3 consists of 15 residues. CDR1 and CDR2 (germline): LGHNT, FRNRAP. J gave up 7 bases and V 0 bases, and 9 bases lay outside the gene matches. CDR3 bases: TGTGCTAGTGGTTTGGTAGTGACCGGGAGGCGGGAGCAGTACTTC. Encoded protein: CASGLVVTGRREQYF.

This clone was seen once. This chain uses TRBV18 with TRBJ2-1; perhaps TRBD2 as D (5 bases). The CDR3 covers 15 residues. Deletions cut 2 bases from V and 5 bases from J, with 13 bases between. Looked up from germline, CDR1 is KGHSH and CDR2 is LQKENI. As DNA, the CDR3 is TGTGCCAGCTCACCATCGGCGGGTCAACACAATGAGCAGTTCTTC. Amino acids: CASSPSAGQHNEQFF.

The chain has TRBV29-1 and TRBJ2-5; weak D call: TRBD2 (5 bases). Germline CDR1 reads SQVTM; CDR2 reads ANQGSEA. Between the trimmed V and J ends, which lost 0 bases and 3 bases, there was a span of 17 bases. This CDR3 has 16 residues. Written as DNA, the CDR3 is TGCAGCGTTGAAGATCGATTGGGGAGAGCAAAAGAGACCCAGTACTTC. Its protein is CSVEDRLGRAKETQYF.

The chain uses TRBV15 and TRBJ2-2; D unresolved. The CDR3 has 15 amino acids. Trimming removed 0 bases from V and 6 bases from J, with 11 bases in between. CDR1 is LNHNV, CDR2 YYDKDF, per germline (reference sequence). As DNA, the CDR3 is TGTGCCACCAGCAGAGATTTTATCGTAGCCGGGGAGCTGTTTTTT. Its translation: CATSRDFIVAGELFF.

The chain has TRBV12-5 and TRBJ2-4; 7 bases are a match to TRBD2. V gave up 6 bases and J gave up 5 bases; unmatched junction bases: 1. Per germline, CDR1 LGHNT and CDR2 FRNRAP. The CDR3 extends over 12 amino acids. CDR3 coding DNA: TGTGCTAGTGGCCGGGGGGAAAACATTCAGTACTTC. Its protein product is CASGRGENIQYF.

The J gene is TRBJ2-3, the V gene TRBV11-3, with a weak D call TRBD1 (6 bases). Germline V gene sequence: CDR1 SGHNT, CDR2 YENEEA. Trimming took 2 bases from V and 0 from J, leaving 15 bases between them. The CDR3 length is 17 residues. CDR3 region: CASSLRRDTHSTDTQYF. CDR3 DNA sequence: TGTGCCAGCAGCTTACGACGGGACACTCATAGCACAGATACGCAGTATTTT.

The chain has TRBV7-6 and TRBJ2-3, with 11 positions matching TRBD2. Germline CDR1 SGHVS, CDR2 FNYEAQ. The CDR3 loop spans 17 amino acids. The V gene end was trimmed by 5 bases and the J gene end by 3 bases; junction bases not matched to a gene: 10. In DNA form, the CDR3 reads TGTGCCAGCAGCCTTACTAGCGGGAGAATTCTGACAGATACGCAGTATTTT. Translated: CASSLTSGRILTDTQYF.

The chain is built from TRBV6-1 and TRBJ1-4; D is perhaps TRBD1 (5 bases). The V and J ends lost 10 bases and 4 bases respectively, with 16 bases between them. Germline loops: CDR1 MNHNS, CDR2 SASEGT. This CDR3 contains 14 residues. In DNA, the CDR3 is TGTGCCACCAAGCTGGGGACTAATAATGAAAAACTGTTTTTT. Amino acid sequence: CATKLGTNNEKLFF.

The chain joins TRBV6-1 to TRBJ2-1, with a weak D call TRBD2 (6 bases). V was clipped by 6 bases and J by 8 bases, with 14 bases between them. CDR1 is MNHNS, CDR2 SASEGT, per germline. The CDR3 contains 13 residues. CDR3 in amino acids: CASRASAIYEQFF. As DNA, the CDR3 is TGTGCCAGCAGGGCTAGCGCGATCTATGAGCAGTTCTTC.

The J gene is TRBJ2-1, the V gene TRBV27; 9 bases are shared with TRBD2. Germline V gene sequence: CDR1 MNHEY, CDR2 SMNVEV (reference sequence). This CDR3 spans 16 amino acids. V lost 5 bases and J lost 9; bases outside the gene matches: 14. As DNA, the CDR3 is TGTGCCAGCAGTCCCTCCTGGGCGGGAGGGCCCGGTGAGCAGTTCTTC. Its translation is CASSPSWAGGPGEQFF.